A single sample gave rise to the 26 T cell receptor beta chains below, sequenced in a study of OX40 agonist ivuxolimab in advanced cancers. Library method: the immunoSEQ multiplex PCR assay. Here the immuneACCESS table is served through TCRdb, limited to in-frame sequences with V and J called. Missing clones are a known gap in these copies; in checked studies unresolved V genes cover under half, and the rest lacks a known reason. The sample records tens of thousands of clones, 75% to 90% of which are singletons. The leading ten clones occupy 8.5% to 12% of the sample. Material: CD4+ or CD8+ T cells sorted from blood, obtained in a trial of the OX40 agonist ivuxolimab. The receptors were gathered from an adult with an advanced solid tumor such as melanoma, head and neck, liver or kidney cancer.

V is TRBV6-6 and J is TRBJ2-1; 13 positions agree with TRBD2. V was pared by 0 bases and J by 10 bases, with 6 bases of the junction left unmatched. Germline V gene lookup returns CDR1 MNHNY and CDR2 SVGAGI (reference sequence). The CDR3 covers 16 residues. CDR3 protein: CASSYSTSGRAGEQFF. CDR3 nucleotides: TGTGCCAGCAGTTACTCCACTAGCGGGAGGGCCGGGGAGCAGTTCTTC.

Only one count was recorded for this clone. CDR3 region: CAISGTDTNTEAFF. Written as DNA, the CDR3 is TGTGCCATCAGTGGGACGGACACGAACACTGAAGCTTTCTTT. The gene calls are TRBV10-3 and TRBJ1-1, with a tentative D call TRBD1 (5 bases). Germline V gene lookup returns CDR1 ENHRY and CDR2 SYGVKD. This CDR3 spans 14 amino acids. V gave up 4 bases and J gave up 1 base, with 10 bases separating them.

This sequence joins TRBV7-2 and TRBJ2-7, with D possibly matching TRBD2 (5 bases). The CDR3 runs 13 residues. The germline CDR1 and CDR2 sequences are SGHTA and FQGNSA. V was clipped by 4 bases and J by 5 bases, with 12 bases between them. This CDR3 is CASSSRPGDEQYF. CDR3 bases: TGTGCCAGCAGCTCCAGACCCGGGGACGAGCAGTACTTC.

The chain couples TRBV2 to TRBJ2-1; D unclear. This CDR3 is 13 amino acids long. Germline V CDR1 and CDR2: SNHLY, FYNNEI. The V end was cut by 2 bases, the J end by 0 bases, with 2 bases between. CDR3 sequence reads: CASSESSYNEQFF. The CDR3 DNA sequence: TGTGCCAGCAGTGAAAGCTCCTACAATGAGCAGTTCTTC.

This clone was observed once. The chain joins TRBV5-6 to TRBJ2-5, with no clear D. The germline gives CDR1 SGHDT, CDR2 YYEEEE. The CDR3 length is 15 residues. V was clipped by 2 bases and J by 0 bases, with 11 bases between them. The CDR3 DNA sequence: TGTGCCAGCAGCTTCCGTAAAAGGGACCAAGAGACCCAGTACTTC. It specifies CASSFRKRDQETQYF.

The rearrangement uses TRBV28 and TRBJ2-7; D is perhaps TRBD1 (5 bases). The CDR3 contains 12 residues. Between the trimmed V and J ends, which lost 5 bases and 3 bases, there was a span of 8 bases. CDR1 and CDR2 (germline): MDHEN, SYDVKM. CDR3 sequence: CASSRQGYEQYF. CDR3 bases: TGTGCCAGCAGTCGGCAGGGCTACGAGCAGTACTTC. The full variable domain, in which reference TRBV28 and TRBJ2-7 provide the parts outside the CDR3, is DVKVTQSSRYLVKRTGEKVFLECVQDMDHENMFWYRQDPGLGLRLIYFSYDVKMKEKGDIPEGYSVSREKKERFSLILESASTNQTSMYLCASSRQGYEQYFGPGTRLTVT.

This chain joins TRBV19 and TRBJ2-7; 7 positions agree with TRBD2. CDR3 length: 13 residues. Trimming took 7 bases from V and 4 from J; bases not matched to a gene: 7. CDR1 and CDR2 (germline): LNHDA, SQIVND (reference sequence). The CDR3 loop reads CASMTGGGYEQYF. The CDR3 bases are TGTGCCAGTATGACCGGGGGAGGGTACGAGCAGTACTTC.

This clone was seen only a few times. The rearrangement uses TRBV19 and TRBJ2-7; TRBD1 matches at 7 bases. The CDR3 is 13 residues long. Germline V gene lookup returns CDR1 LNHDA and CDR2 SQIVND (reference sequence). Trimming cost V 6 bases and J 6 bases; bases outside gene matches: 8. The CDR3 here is CASSIQTGTEQYF. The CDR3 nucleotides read TGTGCCAGTAGCATACAGACAGGGACCGAGCAGTACTTC.

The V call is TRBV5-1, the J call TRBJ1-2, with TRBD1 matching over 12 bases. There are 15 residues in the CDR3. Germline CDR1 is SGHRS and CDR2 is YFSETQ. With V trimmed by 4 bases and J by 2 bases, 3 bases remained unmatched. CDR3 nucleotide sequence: TGCGCCAGCAGCGCGGGGACAGGGGGCAACTATGGCTACACCTTC. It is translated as CASSAGTGGNYGYTF.

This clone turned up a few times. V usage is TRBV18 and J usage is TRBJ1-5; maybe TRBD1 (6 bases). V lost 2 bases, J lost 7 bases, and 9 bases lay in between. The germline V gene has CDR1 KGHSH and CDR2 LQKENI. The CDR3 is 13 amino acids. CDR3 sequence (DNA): TGTGCCAGCTCACCAGCAGGGGTCCAGCCCCAGCATTTT. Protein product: CASSPAGVQPQHF.

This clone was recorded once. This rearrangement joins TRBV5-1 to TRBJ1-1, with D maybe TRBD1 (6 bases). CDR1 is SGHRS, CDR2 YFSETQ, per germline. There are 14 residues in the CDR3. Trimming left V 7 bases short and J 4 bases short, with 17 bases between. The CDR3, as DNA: TGCGCCAGCGCGCAAAGGGGGGAAATCACTGAAGCTTTCTTT. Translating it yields CASAQRGEITEAFF.

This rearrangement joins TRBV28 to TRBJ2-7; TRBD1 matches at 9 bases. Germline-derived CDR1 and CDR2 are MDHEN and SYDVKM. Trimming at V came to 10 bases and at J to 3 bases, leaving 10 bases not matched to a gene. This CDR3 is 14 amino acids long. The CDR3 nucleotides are TGTGCCAACCAGAGGGACAGGGTCAGCTACGAGCAGTACTTC. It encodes CANQRDRVSYEQYF. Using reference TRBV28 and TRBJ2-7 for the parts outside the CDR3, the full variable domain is DVKVTQSSRYLVKRTGEKVFLECVQDMDHENMFWYRQDPGLGLRLIYFSYDVKMKEKGDIPEGYSVSREKKERFSLILESASTNQTSMYLCANQRDRVSYEQYFGPGTRLTVT.

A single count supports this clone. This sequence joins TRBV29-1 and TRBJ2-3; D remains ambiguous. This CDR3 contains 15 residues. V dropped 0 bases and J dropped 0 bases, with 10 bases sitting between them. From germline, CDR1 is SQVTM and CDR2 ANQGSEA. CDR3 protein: CSVEDRVVSTDTQYF. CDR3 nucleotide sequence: TGCAGCGTTGAAGATCGGGTGGTTAGCACAGATACGCAGTATTTT.

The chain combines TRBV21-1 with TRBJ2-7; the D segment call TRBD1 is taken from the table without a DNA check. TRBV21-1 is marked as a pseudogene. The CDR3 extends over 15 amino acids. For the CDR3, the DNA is TGTGCCAGCAGCGGCCAGGGGGCGAGAATCTACGAGCAGTACTTC. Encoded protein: CASSGQGARIYEQYF.

The CDR3 region is CASSPQGLRNEKLFF. The CDR3 DNA reads TGTGCCAGCTCACCCCAAGGACTTCGCAATGAAAAACTGTTTTTT. The chain joins TRBV18 to TRBJ1-4; the D is unclear. Trimming took 3 bases from V and 5 from J, leaving 13 bases between them. The germline gives CDR1 KGHSH, CDR2 LQKENI. This CDR3 has 15 amino acids.

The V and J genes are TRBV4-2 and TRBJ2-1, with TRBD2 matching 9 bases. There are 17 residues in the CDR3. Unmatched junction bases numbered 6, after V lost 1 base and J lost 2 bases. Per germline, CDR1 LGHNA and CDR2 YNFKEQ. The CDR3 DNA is TGTGCCAGCAGCCAAGGGACTAGCGCAAGACCCTACAATGAGCAGTTCTTC. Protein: CASSQGTSARPYNEQFF.

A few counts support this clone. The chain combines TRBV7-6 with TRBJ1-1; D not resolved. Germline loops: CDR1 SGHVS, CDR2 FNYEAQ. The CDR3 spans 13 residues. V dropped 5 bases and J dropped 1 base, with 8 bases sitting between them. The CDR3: CASSPTGNTEAFF. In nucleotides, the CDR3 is TGTGCCAGCAGCCCGACGGGGAACACTGAAGCTTTCTTT.

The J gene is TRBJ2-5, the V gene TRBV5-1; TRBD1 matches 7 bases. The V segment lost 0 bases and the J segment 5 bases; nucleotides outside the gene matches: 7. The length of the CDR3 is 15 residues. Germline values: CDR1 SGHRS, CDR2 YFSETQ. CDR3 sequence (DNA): TGCGCCAGCAGCTTGGCTTCCGGGACAGTGGAGACCCAGTACTTC. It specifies CASSLASGTVETQYF.

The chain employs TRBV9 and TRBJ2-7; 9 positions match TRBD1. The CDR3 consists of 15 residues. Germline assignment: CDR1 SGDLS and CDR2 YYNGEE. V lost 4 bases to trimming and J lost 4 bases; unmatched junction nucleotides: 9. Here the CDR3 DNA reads TGTGCCAGCAGCCCCCAGACAGGGGGGAAGTACGAGCAGTACTTC. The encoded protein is CASSPQTGGKYEQYF.

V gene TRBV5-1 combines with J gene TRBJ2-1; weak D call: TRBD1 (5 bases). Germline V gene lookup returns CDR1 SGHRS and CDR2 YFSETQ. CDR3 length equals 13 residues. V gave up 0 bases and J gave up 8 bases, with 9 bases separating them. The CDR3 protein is CASSLDGHYEQFF. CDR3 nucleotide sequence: TGCGCCAGCAGCTTGGATGGACACTATGAGCAGTTCTTC.

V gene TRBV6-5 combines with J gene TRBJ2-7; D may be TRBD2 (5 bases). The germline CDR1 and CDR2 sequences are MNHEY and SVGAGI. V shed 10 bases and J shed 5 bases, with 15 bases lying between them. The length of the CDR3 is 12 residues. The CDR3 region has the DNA TGTGCCACCGCTCGGACGGGAAACGAGCAGTACTTC. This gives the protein CATARTGNEQYF.

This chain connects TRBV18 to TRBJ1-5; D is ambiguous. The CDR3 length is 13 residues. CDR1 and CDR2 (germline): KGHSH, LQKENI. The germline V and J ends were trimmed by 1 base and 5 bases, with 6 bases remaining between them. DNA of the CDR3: TGTGCCAGCTCACCACACAGTGATCAGCCCCAGCATTTT. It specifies CASSPHSDQPQHF.

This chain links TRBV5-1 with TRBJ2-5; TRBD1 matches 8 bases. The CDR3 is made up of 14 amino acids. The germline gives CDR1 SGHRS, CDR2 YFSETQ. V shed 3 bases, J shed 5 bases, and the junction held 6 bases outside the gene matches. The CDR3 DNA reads TGCGCCAGCAGCTCGACCGGGACAGGTGAGACCCAGTACTTC. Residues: CASSSTGTGETQYF. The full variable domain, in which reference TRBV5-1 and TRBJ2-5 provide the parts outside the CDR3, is KAGVTQTPRYLIKTRGQQVTLSCSPISGHRSVSWYQQTPGQGLQFLFEYFSETQRNKGNFPGRFSGRQFSNSRSEMNVSTLELGDSALYLCASSSTGTGETQYFGPGTRLLVL.

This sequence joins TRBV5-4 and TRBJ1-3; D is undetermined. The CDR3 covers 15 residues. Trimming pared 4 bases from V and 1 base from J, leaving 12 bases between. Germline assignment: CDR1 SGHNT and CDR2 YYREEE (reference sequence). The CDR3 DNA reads TGTGCCAGCAGCGAAGGCATCGGGTCTGGAAACACCATATATTTT. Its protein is CASSEGIGSGNTIYF. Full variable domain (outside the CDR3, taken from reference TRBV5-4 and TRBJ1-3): ETGVTQSPTHLIKTRGQQVTLRCSSQSGHNTVSWYQQALGQGPQFIFQYYREEENGRGNFPPRFSGLQFPNYSSELNVNALELDDSALYLCASSEGIGSGNTIYFGEGSWLTVV.

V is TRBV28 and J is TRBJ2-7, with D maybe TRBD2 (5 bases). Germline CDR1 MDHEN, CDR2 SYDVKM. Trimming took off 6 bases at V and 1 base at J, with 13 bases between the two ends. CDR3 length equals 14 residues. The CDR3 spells CASSEDSLSYEQYF. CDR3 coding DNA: TGTGCCAGCAGCGAGGACTCGCTATCCTACGAGCAGTACTTC.

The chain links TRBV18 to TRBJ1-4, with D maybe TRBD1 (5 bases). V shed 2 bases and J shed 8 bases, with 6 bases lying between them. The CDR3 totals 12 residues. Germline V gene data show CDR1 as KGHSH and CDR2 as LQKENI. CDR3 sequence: CASSPDREKLFF. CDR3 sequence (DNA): TGTGCCAGCTCACCAGACAGAGAAAAACTGTTTTTT.